A selection of T cell receptor beta chains follows, all from one sample in a study of shared clonotypes between healthy human individuals. Profiling relied on immunoSEQ multiplex PCR, and the TCRdb table lists in-frame clones only, not all of them. Of 2 million to 2.5 million clones in the sample, 85% to 95% were seen once. Sequencing was performed on naive CD4+ T cells from PBMCs. The receptors shown here come from a man in his late teens or twenties in good health. Some clones in this sample may be carry-over from other donors' samples. The CDR3 runs from the conserved cysteine through the conserved F or W. A D gene is named only where the DNA matches it firmly. Clone size is given for some rows only: seen once, a few or many times, or a class if the clone is expanded.

V gene	J gene	D gene	clone size	CDR3 length	CDR3 protein	CDR3 DNA
TRBV6-1	TRBJ2-7	TRBD1	NA	15	CASSAAGTASYEQYF	TGTGCCAGCAGTGCAGCCGGGACAGCCTCCTACGAGCAGTACTTC
TRBV2	TRBJ2-6	NA	NA	14	CASGRVSGANVLTF	TGTGCCAGCGGTCGAGTCTCTGGGGCCAACGTCCTGACTTTC
TRBV20-1	TRBJ2-7	NA	NA	11	CSAPGDYEQYF	TGCAGTGCGCCCGGGGACTACGAGCAGTACTTC
TRBV19	TRBJ2-5	NA	NA	11	CASAPGETQYF	TGTGCCAGTGCCCCGGGAGAGACCCAGTACTTC
TRBV5-1	TRBJ2-7	NA	NA	15	CASSLMGTSPYEQYF	TGCGCCAGCAGCTTGATGGGGACAAGCCCCTACGAGCAGTACTTC
TRBV18	TRBJ1-2	TRBD1	NA	17	CASSQTRLGQGANGYTF	TGTGCCAGCTCCCAAACTCGCCTAGGACAGGGGGCAAATGGCTACACCTTC
TRBV7-9	TRBJ2-7	NA	NA	17	CASSSEVPASRSYEQYF	TGTGCCAGCAGCTCAGAGGTCCCAGCGTCTCGCTCCTACGAGCAGTACTTC
TRBV5-1	TRBJ2-5	TRBD2	NA	16	CASSLETSGRRKTQYF	TGCGCCAGCAGCTTGGAGACTAGCGGGAGGAGAAAGACCCAGTACTTC
TRBV21-1	TRBJ1-5	NA	NA	18	CASSKVSPWRYSNQPQHF	TGTGCCAGCAGCAAAGTGTCTCCGTGGCGGTATAGCAATCAGCCCCAGCATTTT
TRBV30	TRBJ2-1	NA	NA	16	CAWSSRGPSSYNEQFF	TGTGCCTGGAGTAGTCGGGGGCCTAGCTCCTACAATGAGCAGTTCTTC
TRBV27	TRBJ1-2	NA	NA	15	CASSLQQGENYGYTF	TGTGCCAGCAGTTTACAGCAGGGAGAGAACTATGGCTACACCTTC
TRBV5-4	TRBJ1-3	NA	NA	14	CASSPGTTRNTIYF	TGTGCCAGCAGCCCGGGGACAACGCGAAACACCATATATTTT
TRBV7-9	TRBJ1-5	TRBD1	NA	14	CASSFTRGRQPQHF	TGTGCCAGCAGCTTTACCAGGGGGCGTCAGCCCCAGCATTTT
TRBV15	TRBJ2-7	NA	NA	16	CATSRDLGRPTYEQYF	TGTGCCACCAGCAGAGATTTAGGGCGGCCGACCTACGAGCAGTACTTC
TRBV5-1	TRBJ2-7	TRBD1	NA	17	CASSLAVAGQGAWEQYF	TGCGCCAGCAGCTTGGCTGTTGCAGGACAGGGGGCGTGGGAGCAGTACTTC
TRBV30	TRBJ2-7	NA	NA	13	CAWSKGEAYEQYF	TGTGCCTGGAGTAAGGGGGAGGCCTACGAGCAGTACTTC
TRBV9	TRBJ2-5	TRBD1	NA	15	CASSGWDRGRETQYF	TGTGCCAGCAGCGGCTGGGACAGGGGGCGGGAGACCCAGTACTTC
TRBV27	TRBJ2-3	TRBD1	NA	16	CASSLQGAPVADTQYF	TGTGCCAGCAGTTTACAGGGGGCGCCGGTCGCAGATACGCAGTATTTT
TRBV30	TRBJ2-7	NA	NA	12	CAWSDRHYEQYF	TGTGCCTGGAGTGACCGACACTACGAGCAGTACTTC
TRBV6-5	TRBJ2-5	TRBD1	NA	15	CASRAVRQGQETQYF	TGTGCCAGCAGGGCGGTGAGACAGGGCCAAGAGACCCAGTACTTC
TRBV6-5	TRBJ1-1	NA	NA	13	CASSSYELTEAFF	TGTGCCAGCAGTTCCTATGAACTGACTGAAGCTTTCTTT
TRBV2	TRBJ2-5	TRBD2	once	14	CASSPGLAVETQYF	TGTGCCAGCAGCCCGGGACTAGCTGTTGAGACCCAGTACTTC
TRBV6-1	TRBJ1-5	TRBD1	NA	14	CASSGQGADQPQHF	TGTGCCAGCAGTGGACAGGGGGCTGATCAGCCCCAGCATTTT
TRBV5-1	TRBJ1-1	NA	NA	14	CASRPGPEGTEAFF	TGCGCCAGCAGGCCGGGCCCCGAAGGGACTGAAGCTTTCTTT
TRBV11-2	TRBJ2-3	NA	NA	12	CASSLSPPPRYF	TGTGCCAGCAGCTTGAGTCCCCCCCCACGGTATTTT
TRBV28	TRBJ1-3	TRBD1	NA	16	CASSPLTGGAGNTIYF	TGTGCCAGCAGTCCCCTGACAGGGGGCGCAGGAAACACCATATATTTT
TRBV7-3	TRBJ2-3	TRBD1	NA	15	CASSSNRGSGDTQYF	TGTGCCAGCAGCTCTAACAGGGGGTCCGGAGATACGCAGTATTTT
TRBV5-4	TRBJ1-1	NA	NA	14	CASRGRSMNTEAFF	TGTGCCAGCAGGGGGAGGAGCATGAACACTGAAGCTTTCTTT
TRBV11-3	TRBJ2-3	NA	NA	13	CASSLGRPDTQYF	TGTGCCAGCAGCTTAGGGAGGCCGGATACGCAGTATTTT
TRBV5-1	TRBJ2-5	TRBD1	NA	15	CASSLDGTGEETQYF	TGCGCCAGCAGCTTGGACGGGACAGGAGAAGAGACCCAGTACTTC
TRBV19	TRBJ1-3	NA	NA	14	CASAPGWAGNTIYF	TGTGCCAGTGCCCCAGGATGGGCTGGAAACACCATATATTTT
TRBV1	TRBJ2-1	NA	NA	15	CTSSQETTGGNEQFF	TGCACCAGCAGCCAGGAAACTACAGGGGGCAATGAGCAGTTCTTC
TRBV7-8	TRBJ2-3	NA	NA	15	CASSLAYRGTDTQYF	TGTGCCAGCAGCTTAGCCTATCGGGGGACAGATACGCAGTATTTT
TRBV5-4	TRBJ1-2	TRBD1	NA	15	CASSHPGQPGYGYTF	TGTGCCAGCAGCCATCCGGGACAGCCTGGCTATGGCTACACCTTC
TRBV10-3	TRBJ2-5	NA	NA	14	CAIREPGTEETQYF	TGTGCCATCAGGGAACCCGGGACTGAAGAGACCCAGTACTTC
TRBV5-1	TRBJ2-3	TRBD1	NA	18	CASSLVRAGGTSTDTQYF	TGCGCCAGCAGCTTGGTGCGGGCAGGGGGCACTAGCACAGATACGCAGTATTTT
TRBV19	TRBJ1-3	NA	NA	14	CASSFGGSGNTIYF	TGTGCCAGTAGCTTCGGCGGGTCTGGAAACACCATATATTTT
TRBV11-2	TRBJ1-3	TRBD1	NA	15	CASSLVQGRGNTIYF	TGTGCCAGCAGCTTAGTACAGGGGCGCGGAAACACCATATATTTT
TRBV5-1	TRBJ2-5	TRBD2	NA	15	CASSLATSVGETQYF	TGCGCCAGCAGCTTGGCCACTAGCGTTGGGGAGACCCAGTACTTC
TRBV18	TRBJ1-4	NA	NA	15	CASSPPGRANEKLFF	TGTGCCAGCTCACCACCGGGGAGAGCTAATGAAAAACTGTTTTTT
TRBV10-1	TRBJ2-1	TRBD2	NA	16	CASSESMGGTYNEQFF	TGCGCCAGCAGTGAGTCAATGGGGGGGACGTACAATGAGCAGTTCTTC
TRBV30	TRBJ1-5	NA	NA	13	CAWSIGGEQPQHF	TGTGCCTGGAGTATCGGGGGGGAACAGCCCCAGCATTTT
TRBV5-6	TRBJ2-4	TRBD2	NA	14	CASSLAASGNIQYF	TGTGCCAGCAGCTTGGCGGCTAGCGGTAACATTCAGTACTTC
TRBV2	TRBJ1-1	NA	NA	14	CASTDWQRNTEAFF	TGTGCCAGCACCGACTGGCAGAGAAACACTGAAGCTTTCTTT
TRBV13	TRBJ2-3	NA	NA	14	CASSWVGVTDTQYF	TGTGCCAGCAGCTGGGTGGGGGTCACAGATACGCAGTATTTT
TRBV6-5	TRBJ1-4	NA	NA	13	CASSYSTREKLFF	TGTGCCAGCAGTTACTCGACTCGCGAAAAACTGTTTTTT
TRBV19	TRBJ1-2	NA	few	16	CASFPGELRGGDGYTF	TGTGCCAGCTTCCCAGGCGAACTTCGGGGTGGGGATGGCTACACCTTC
TRBV11-2	TRBJ2-7	NA	NA	17	CASSLVRAWGSSYEQYF	TGTGCCAGCAGCTTAGTTCGGGCGTGGGGCTCCTCCTACGAGCAGTACTTC
TRBV27	TRBJ1-2	NA	once	12	CASSFTGRGYTF	TGTGCCAGCAGTTTCACAGGGCGGGGCTACACCTTC
TRBV11-2	TRBJ2-3	NA	NA	13	CASSLDRTDTQYF	TGTGCCAGCAGCTTAGATCGCACAGATACGCAGTATTTT